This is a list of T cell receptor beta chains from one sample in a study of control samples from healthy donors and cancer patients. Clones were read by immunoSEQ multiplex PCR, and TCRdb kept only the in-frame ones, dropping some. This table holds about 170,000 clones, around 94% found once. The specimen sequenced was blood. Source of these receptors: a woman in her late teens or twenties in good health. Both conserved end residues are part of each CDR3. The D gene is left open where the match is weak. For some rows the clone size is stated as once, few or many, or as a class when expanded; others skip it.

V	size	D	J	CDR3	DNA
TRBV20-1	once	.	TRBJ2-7	CSDLSLYEQYF	TGCAGCGACTTGTCCCTCTACGAGCAGTACTTC
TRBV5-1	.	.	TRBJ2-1	CASSLDGGSYNEQFF	TGCGCCAGCAGCTTGGATGGGGGGTCCTACAATGAGCAGTTCTTC
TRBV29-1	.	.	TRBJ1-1	CSVDWRVGDTEAFF	TGCAGCGTTGATTGGAGGGTTGGGGACACTGAAGCTTTCTTT
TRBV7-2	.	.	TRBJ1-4	CASSLVGPGIEKLFF	TGTGCCAGCAGCTTAGTAGGCCCGGGGATAGAAAAACTGTTTTTT
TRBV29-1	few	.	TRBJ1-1	CSAHRESTEAFF	TGCAGCGCCCACAGGGAGAGCACTGAAGCTTTCTTT
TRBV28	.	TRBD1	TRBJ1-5	CASSFSDRPNQPQHF	TGTGCCAGCAGTTTTTCGGACAGGCCTAATCAGCCCCAGCATTTT
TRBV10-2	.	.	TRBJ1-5	CASSESTVNQPQHF	TGCGCCAGCAGTGAGTCCACAGTCAATCAGCCCCAGCATTTT
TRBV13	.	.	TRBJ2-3	CASSSDGRSTDTQYF	TGTGCCAGCAGCTCCGACGGGCGGAGCACAGATACGCAGTATTTT
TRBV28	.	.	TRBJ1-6	CASSLVGRAGNSPLHF	TGTGCCAGCAGTTTAGTTGGGAGGGCGGGCAATTCACCCCTCCACTTT
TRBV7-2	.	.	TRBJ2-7	CASSDSGWPTYEQYF	TGTGCCAGCAGCGACTCCGGGTGGCCCACCTACGAGCAGTACTTC
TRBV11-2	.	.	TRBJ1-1	CASSLGYMNTEAFF	TGTGCCAGCAGCTTAGGTTACATGAACACTGAAGCTTTCTTT
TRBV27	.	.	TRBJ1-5	CASSLTLPGRGNQPQHF	TGTGCCAGCAGTCTTACCCTTCCAGGGAGGGGGAATCAGCCCCAGCATTTT
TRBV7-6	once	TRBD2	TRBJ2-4	CASSPGLAGVDKNIQYF	TGTGCCAGCAGCCCAGGACTAGCGGGAGTAGACAAAAACATTCAGTACTTC
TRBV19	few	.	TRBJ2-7	CASGDIDEQYF	TGTGCCAGTGGGGATATCGACGAGCAGTACTTC
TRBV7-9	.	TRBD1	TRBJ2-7	CASSLEQGGYEQYF	TGTGCCAGCAGCTTAGAACAGGGGGGATACGAGCAGTACTTC
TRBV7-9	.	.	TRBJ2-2	CASSSDPGGAGELFF	TGTGCCAGCAGCTCCGACCCCGGGGGCGCCGGGGAGCTGTTTTTT